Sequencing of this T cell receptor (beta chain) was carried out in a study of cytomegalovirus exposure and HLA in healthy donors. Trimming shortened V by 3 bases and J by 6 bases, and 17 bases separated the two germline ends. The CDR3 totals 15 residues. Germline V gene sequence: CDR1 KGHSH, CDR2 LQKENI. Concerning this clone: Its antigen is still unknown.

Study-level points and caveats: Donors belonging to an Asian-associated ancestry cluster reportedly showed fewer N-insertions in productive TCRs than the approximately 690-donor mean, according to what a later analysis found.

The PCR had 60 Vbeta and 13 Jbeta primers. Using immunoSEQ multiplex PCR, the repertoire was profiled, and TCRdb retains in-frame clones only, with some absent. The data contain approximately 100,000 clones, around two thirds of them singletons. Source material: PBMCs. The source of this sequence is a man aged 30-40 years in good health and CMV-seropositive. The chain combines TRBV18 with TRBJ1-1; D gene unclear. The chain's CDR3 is CASSPSEGLIPEAFF. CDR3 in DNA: TGTGCCAGCTCACCCTCGGAGGGTTTAATCCCTGAAGCTTTCTTT.